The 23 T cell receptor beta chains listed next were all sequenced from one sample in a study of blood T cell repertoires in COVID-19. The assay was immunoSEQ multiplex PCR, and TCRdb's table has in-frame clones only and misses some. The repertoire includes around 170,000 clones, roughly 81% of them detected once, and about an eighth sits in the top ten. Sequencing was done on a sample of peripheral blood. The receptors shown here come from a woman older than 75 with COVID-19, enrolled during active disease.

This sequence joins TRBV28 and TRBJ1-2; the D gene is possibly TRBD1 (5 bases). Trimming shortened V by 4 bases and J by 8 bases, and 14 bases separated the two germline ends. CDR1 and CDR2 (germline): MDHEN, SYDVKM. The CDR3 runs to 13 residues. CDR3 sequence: CASSSGGLRGYTF. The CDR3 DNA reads TGTGCCAGCAGTTCGGGGGGACTTAGAGGCTACACCTTC.

In nucleotides, the CDR3 is TGTGCCAGCAGTTTTCAGTCCGAGCGGGGGCATTACAATGAGCAGTTCTTC. Its translation is CASSFQSERGHYNEQFF. The rearrangement joins TRBV27 to TRBJ2-1, with 8 positions matching TRBD2. V shed 3 bases and J 4 bases; nucleotides not matched to a gene: 11. This CDR3 spans 17 amino acids. Germline V gives CDR1 MNHEY, CDR2 SMNVEV (reference sequence).

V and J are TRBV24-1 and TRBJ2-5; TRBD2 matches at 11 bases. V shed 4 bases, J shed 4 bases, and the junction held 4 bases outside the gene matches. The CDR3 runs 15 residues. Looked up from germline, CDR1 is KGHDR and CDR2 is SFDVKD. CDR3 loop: CATSDKLAGGETQYF. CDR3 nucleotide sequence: TGTGCCACCAGTGACAAGCTAGCGGGGGGAGAGACCCAGTACTTC.

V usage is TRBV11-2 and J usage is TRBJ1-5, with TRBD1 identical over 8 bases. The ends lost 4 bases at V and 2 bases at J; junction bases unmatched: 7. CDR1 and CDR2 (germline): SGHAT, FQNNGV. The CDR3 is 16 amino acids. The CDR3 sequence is CASSSQGAGGNQPQHF. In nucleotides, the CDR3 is TGTGCCAGCAGCTCGCAGGGGGCGGGGGGCAATCAGCCCCAGCATTTT.

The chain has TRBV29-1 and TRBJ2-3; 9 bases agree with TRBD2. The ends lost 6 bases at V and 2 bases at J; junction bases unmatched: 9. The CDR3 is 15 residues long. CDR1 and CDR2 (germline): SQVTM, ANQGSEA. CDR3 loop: CSVGRTSDDTDTQYF. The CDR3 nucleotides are TGCAGCGTGGGGAGGACTAGCGACGACACAGATACGCAGTATTTT.

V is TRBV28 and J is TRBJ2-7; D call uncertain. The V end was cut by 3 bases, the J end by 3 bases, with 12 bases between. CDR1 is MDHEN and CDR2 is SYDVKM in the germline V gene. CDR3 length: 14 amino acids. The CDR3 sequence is CASSLGHGDYEQYF. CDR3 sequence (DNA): TGTGCCAGCAGTTTGGGTCACGGAGACTACGAGCAGTACTTC.

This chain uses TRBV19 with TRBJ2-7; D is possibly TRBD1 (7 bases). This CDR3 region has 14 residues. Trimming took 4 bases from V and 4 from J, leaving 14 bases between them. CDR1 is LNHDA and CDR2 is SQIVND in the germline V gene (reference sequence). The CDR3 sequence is CASSKSGGRYEQYF. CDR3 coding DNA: TGTGCCAGTAGTAAGTCAGGGGGGAGGTACGAGCAGTACTTC.

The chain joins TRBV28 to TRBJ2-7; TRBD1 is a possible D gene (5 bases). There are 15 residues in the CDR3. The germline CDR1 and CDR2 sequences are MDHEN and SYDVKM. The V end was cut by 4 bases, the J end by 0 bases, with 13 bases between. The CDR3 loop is CASSSWTPVSYEQYF. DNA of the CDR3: TGTGCCAGCAGTTCATGGACACCGGTCTCCTACGAGCAGTACTTC.

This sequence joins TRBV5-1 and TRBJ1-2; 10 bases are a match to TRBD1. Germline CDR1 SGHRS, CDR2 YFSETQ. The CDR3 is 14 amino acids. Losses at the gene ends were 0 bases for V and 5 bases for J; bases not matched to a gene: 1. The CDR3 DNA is TGCGCCAGCAGCTTGGGGACAGGGGGATATGGCTACACCTTC. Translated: CASSLGTGGYGYTF.

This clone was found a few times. The CDR3 DNA reads TGTGCCAGCAGCCCCCGGACAGGGCTGCATGGAAACACCATATATTTT. Translated, it gives CASSPRTGLHGNTIYF. This chain uses TRBV3-1 (or the pseudogene TRBV3-2) with TRBJ1-3; 8 bases fit TRBD1. Germline trimming cut 4 bases from V and 3 bases from J; bases unmatched to any gene: 8. Germline CDR1 is LGHDT and CDR2 is YNNKEL (reference sequence). The CDR3 is made up of 16 amino acids.

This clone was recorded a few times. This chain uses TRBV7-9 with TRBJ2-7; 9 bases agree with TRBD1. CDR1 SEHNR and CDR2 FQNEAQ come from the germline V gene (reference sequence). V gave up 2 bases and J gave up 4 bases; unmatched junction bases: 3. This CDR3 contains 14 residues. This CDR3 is CASSLPGQGYEQYF. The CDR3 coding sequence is TGTGCCAGCAGCTTACCCGGACAGGGGTACGAGCAGTACTTC.

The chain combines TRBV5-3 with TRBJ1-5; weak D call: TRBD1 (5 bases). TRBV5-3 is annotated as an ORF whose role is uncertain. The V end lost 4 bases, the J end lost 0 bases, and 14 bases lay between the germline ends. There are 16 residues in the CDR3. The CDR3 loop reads CARSLPETVSNQPQHF. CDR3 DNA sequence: TGTGCCAGAAGCCTTCCCGAGACAGTTAGCAATCAGCCCCAGCATTTT.

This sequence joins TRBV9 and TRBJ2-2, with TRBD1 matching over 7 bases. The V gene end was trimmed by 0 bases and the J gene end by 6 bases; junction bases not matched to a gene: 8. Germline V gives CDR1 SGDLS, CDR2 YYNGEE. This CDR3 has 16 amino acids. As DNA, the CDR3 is TGTGCCAGCAGCGTAGTGTTCACAGGGGTTCCCGGGGAGCTGTTTTTT. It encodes CASSVVFTGVPGELFF.

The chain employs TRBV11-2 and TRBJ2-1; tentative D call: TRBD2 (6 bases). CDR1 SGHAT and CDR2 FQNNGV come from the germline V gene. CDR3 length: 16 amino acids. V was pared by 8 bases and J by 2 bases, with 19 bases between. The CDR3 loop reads CASWVAGISAYNEQFF. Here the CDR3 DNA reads TGTGCCAGCTGGGTGGCGGGGATCAGCGCCTACAATGAGCAGTTCTTC.

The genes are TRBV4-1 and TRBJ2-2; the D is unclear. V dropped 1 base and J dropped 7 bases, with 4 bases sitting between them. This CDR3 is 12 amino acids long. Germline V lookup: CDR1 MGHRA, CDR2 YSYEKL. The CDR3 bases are TGCGCCAGCAGCCAAGCAATCGGGGAGCTGTTTTTT. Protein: CASSQAIGELFF.

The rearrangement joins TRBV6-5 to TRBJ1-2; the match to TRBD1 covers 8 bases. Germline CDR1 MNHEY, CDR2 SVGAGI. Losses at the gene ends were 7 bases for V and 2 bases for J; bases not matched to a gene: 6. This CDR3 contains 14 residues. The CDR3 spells CASTLQGANYGYTF. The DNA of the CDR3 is TGTGCCAGCACCCTCCAGGGGGCGAACTATGGCTACACCTTC.

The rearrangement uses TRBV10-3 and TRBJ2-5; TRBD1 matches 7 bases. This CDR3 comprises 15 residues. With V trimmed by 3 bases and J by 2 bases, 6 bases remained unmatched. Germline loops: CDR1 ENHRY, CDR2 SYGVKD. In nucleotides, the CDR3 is TGTGCCATCAGTGAATGGGGACAGAGGCAAGAGACCCAGTACTTC. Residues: CAISEWGQRQETQYF.

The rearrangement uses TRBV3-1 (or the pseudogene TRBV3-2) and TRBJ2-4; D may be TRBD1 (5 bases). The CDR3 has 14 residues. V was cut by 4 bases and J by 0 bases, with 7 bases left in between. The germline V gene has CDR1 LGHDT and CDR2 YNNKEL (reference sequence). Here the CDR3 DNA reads TGTGCCAGCAGCCCACAGGTAGCCAAAAACATTCAGTACTTC. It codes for CASSPQVAKNIQYF.

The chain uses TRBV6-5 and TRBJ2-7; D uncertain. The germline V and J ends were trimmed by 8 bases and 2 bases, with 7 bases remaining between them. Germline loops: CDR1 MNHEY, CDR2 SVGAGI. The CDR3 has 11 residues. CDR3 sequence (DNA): TGTGCCAGCCGAGGCACCTACGAGCAGTACTTC. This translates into CASRGTYEQYF.

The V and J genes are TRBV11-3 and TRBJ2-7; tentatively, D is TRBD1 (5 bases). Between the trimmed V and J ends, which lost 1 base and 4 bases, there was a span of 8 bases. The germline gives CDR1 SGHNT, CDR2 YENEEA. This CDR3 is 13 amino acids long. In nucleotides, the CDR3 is TGTGCCAGCAGCTTAGGGTCAGGGTACGAGCAGTACTTC. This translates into CASSLGSGYEQYF.

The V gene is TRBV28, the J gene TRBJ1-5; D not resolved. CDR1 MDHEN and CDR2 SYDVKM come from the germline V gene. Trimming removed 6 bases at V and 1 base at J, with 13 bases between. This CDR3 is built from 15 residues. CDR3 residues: CASSPFGLSNQPQHF. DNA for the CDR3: TGTGCCAGCAGCCCCTTTGGGCTGAGCAATCAGCCCCAGCATTTT.

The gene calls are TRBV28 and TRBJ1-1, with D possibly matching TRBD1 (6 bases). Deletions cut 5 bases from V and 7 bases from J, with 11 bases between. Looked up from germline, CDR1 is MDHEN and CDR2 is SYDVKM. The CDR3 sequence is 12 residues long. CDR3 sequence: CASSPGVFEAFF. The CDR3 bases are TGTGCCAGCAGTCCAGGGGTATTTGAAGCTTTCTTT.

The CDR3 region has the DNA TGTGCCAGCTCACCGGCCGTCTCGGGGGGAAACACCATATATTTT. Encoded protein: CASSPAVSGGNTIYF. This chain uses TRBV18 with TRBJ1-3; D remains unclear. V was clipped by 3 bases and J by 4 bases, with 13 bases between them. Looked up from germline, CDR1 is KGHSH and CDR2 is LQKENI. The CDR3 is 15 amino acids.